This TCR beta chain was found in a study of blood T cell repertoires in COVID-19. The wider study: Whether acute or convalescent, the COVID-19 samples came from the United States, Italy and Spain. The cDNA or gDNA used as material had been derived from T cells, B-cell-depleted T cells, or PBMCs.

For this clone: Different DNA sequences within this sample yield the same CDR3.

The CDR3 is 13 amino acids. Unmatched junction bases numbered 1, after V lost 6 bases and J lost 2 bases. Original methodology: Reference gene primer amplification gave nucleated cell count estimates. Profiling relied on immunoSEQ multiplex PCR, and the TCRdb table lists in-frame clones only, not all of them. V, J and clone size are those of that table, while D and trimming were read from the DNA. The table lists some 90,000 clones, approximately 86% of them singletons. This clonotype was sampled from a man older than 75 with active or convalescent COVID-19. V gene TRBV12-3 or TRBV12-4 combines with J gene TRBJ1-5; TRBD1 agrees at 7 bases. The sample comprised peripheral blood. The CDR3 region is CASSGQGNQPQHF. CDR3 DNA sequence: TGTGCCAGCAGCGGACAGGGCAATCAGCCCCAGCATTTT.